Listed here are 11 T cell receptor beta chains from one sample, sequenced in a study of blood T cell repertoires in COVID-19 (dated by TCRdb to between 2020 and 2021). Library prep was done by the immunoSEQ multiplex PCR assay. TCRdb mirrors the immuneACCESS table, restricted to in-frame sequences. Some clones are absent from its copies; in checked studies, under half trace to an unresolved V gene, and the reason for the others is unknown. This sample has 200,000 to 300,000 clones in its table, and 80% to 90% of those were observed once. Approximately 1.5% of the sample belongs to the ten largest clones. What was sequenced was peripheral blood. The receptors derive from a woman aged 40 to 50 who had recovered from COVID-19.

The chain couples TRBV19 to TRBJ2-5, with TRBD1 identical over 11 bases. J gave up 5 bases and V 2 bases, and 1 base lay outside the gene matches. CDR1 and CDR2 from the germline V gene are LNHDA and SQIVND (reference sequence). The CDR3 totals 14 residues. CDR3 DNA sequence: TGTGCCAGTAGTATAAGGGACAGGGGGGAGACCCAGTACTTC. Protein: CASSIRDRGETQYF. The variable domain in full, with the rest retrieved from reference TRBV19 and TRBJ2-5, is DGGITQSPKYLFRKEGQNVTLSCEQNLNHDAMYWYRQDPGQGLRLIYYSQIVNDFQKGDIAEGYSVSREKKESFPLTVTSAQKNPTAFYLCASSIRDRGETQYFGPGTRLLVL.

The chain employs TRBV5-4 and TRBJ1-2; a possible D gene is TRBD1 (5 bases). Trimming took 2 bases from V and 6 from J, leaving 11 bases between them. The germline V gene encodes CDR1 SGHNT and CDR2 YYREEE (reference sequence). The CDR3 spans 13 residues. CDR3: CASSLGEADGYTF. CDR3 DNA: TGTGCCAGCAGCTTAGGGGAGGCAGATGGCTACACCTTC.

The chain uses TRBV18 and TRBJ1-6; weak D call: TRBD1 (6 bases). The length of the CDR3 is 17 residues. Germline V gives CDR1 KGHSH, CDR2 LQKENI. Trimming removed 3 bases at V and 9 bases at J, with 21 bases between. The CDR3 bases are TGTGCCAGCTCACCCGGCCACAGGGAATCTAGGGGTTCACCCCTCCACTTT. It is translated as CASSPGHRESRGSPLHF.

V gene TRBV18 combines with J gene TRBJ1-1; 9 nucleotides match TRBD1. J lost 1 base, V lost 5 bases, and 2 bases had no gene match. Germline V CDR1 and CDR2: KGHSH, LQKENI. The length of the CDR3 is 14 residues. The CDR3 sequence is CASSDRGANTEAFF. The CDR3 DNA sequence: TGTGCCAGCTCAGACAGGGGGGCGAACACTGAAGCTTTCTTT.

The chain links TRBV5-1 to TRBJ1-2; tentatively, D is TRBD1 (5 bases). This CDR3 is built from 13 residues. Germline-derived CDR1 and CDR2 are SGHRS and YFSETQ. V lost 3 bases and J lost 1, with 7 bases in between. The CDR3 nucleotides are TGCGCCAGCAGCTACGACAGTAACTATGGCTACACCTTC. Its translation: CASSYDSNYGYTF.

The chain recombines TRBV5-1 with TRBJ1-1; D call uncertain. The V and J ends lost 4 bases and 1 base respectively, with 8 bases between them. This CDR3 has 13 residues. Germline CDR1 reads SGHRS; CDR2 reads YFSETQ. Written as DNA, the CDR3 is TGCGCCAGCAGCCCCAACACGAACACTGAAGCTTTCTTT. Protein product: CASSPNTNTEAFF.

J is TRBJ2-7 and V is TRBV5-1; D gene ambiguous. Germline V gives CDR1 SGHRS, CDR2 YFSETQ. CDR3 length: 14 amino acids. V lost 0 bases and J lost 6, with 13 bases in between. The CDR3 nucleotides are TGCGCCAGCAGCTTGGATGTCGCCTCCGGCGAGCAGTACTTC. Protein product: CASSLDVASGEQYF.

CDR3 DNA: TGTGCCAGCAGCTTTGGGGGCATGGGGACTGAAGCTTTCTTT. Amino acids: CASSFGGMGTEAFF. This chain uses TRBV7-2 with TRBJ1-1, with a tentative D call TRBD1 (6 bases). Germline CDR1 reads SGHTA; CDR2 reads FQGNSA. This CDR3 comprises 14 residues. V lost 3 bases to trimming and J lost 5 bases, with 13 bases between them. The variable domain in full, with the rest retrieved from reference TRBV7-2 and TRBJ1-1, is GAGVSQSPSNKVTEKGKDVELRCDPISGHTALYWYRQSLGQGLEFLIYFQGNSAPDKSGLPSDRFSAERTGGSVSTLTIQRTQQEDSAVYLCASSFGGMGTEAFFGQGTRLTVV.

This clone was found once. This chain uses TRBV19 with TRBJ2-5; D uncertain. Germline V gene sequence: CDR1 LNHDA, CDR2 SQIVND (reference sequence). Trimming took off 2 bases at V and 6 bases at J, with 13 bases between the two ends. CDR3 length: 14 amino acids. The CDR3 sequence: CASSIRHVLQTQYF. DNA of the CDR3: TGTGCCAGTAGTATACGACACGTTTTGCAGACCCAGTACTTC.

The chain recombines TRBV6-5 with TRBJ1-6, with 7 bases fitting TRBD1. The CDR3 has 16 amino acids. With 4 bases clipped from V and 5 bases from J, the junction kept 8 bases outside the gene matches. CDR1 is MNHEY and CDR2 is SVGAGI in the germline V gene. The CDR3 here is CASSLKRQGNNSPLHF. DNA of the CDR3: TGTGCCAGCAGTTTAAAGAGACAGGGCAATAATTCACCCCTCCACTTT.

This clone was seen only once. The CDR3 region is CASSLGGRGTEAFF. The DNA for the CDR3 is TGTGCCAGCAGCTTGGGGGGTCGGGGAACTGAAGCTTTCTTT. The genes are TRBV5-4 and TRBJ1-1; D remains unclear. This CDR3 contains 14 residues. Trimming pared 0 bases from V and 5 bases from J, leaving 11 bases between. Germline CDR1 is SGHNT and CDR2 is YYREEE (reference sequence).